This is a list of T cell receptor beta chains from one sample in a study of cytomegalovirus exposure and HLA in healthy donors. The table came from immunoSEQ multiplex PCR; TCRdb's copy has only in-frame clones and leaves some out. The sample includes some 96,000 clones, 76% seen only once; the top ten take 15% to 20%. Sequenced material: PBMCs. The origin of the receptors is an older woman in good health and CMV-seropositive. Each CDR3 is given with its conserved first and last residue. Each record gives: D gene, CDR3 length, clone size, V gene, J gene, CDR3 protein, CDR3 DNA. D genes are given only for firm matches. Size tells how often a clone was seen (once, few, many) or the class of an expanded clone, and some rows leave it out.

>TRBD2|16|.|TRBV9|TRBJ2-2
CASSSRLAGLTGELFF
TGTGCCAGCAGCTCCCGACTAGCGGGTCTCACCGGGGAGCTGTTTTTT
>TRBD2|15|.|TRBV7-3|TRBJ2-1
CASSYGLAGWNEQFF
TGTGCCAGCAGCTACGGACTAGCGGGGTGGAATGAGCAGTTCTTC
>TRBD1|15|.|TRBV9|TRBJ1-2
CASSPIPQGADGYTF
TGTGCCAGCAGCCCAATACCTCAGGGGGCAGATGGCTACACCTTC
>TRBD2|19|.|TRBV15|TRBJ2-1
CATSRDFGVGGRAGDEQFF
TGTGCCACCAGCAGAGATTTTGGGGTAGGCGGGAGGGCCGGGGATGAGCAGTTCTTC
>.|14|.|TRBV7-8|TRBJ2-7
CASSPQAASYEQYF
TGTGCCAGCAGCCCACAGGCGGCCTCCTACGAGCAGTACTTC
>TRBD2|14|.|TRBV30|TRBJ2-5
CAWSIGTRGLPQYF
TGTGCCTGGAGTATTGGGACTAGGGGCCTTCCCCAGTACTTC
>.|13|.|TRBV4-1|TRBJ2-1
CASSKGGDYEQFF
TGCGCCAGCAGTAAAGGGGGGGATTATGAGCAGTTCTTC
>TRBD1|13|.|TRBV9|TRBJ1-1
CASSQGANTEAFF
TGTGCCAGCAGCCAGGGGGCGAACACTGAAGCTTTCTTT
>.|16|.|TRBV5-4|TRBJ1-1
CASSLVAGRGNTEAFF
TGTGCCAGCAGCTTGGTGGCTGGGAGGGGGAACACTGAAGCTTTCTTT
>.|14|once|TRBV10-2|TRBJ1-2
CASSESGQVYGYTF
TGCGCCAGCAGTGAGAGTGGGCAGGTATATGGCTACACCTTC
>TRBD2|15|few|TRBV6-1|TRBJ2-2
CASSLGLAGSGELFF
TGTGCCAGCAGTTTAGGACTAGCGGGATCCGGGGAGCTGTTTTTT
>.|18|.|TRBV19|TRBJ2-7
CASSLSLDRDFGPYEQYF
TGTGCCAGTAGTCTCTCATTAGACCGGGACTTTGGACCCTACGAGCAGTACTTC
>.|15|.|TRBV10-2|TRBJ2-1
CASTERVLLYNEQFF
TGCGCCAGCACAGAGCGGGTGCTCCTTTACAATGAGCAGTTCTTC
>.|14|.|TRBV23-1|TRBJ1-4
CASTLGQLDEKLFF
TGCGCCAGCACCCTTGGACAGTTAGATGAAAAACTGTTTTTT
>.|15|.|TRBV9|TRBJ1-1
CASSVRGYRNTEAFF
TGTGCCAGCAGCGTAAGAGGGTACCGGAACACTGAAGCTTTCTTT
>.|15|.|TRBV5-1|TRBJ2-1
CASSLVVGAYNEQFF
TGCGCCAGCAGCTTGGTGGTGGGAGCCTACAATGAGCAGTTCTTC
>TRBD1|14|.|TRBV25-1|TRBJ1-5
CASTGQGGNQPQHF
TGTGCCAGCACGGGACAGGGGGGAAATCAGCCCCAGCATTTT
>TRBD1|16|.|TRBV19|TRBJ2-1
CASSKGTGGAYNEQFF
TGTGCCAGTAGTAAAGGGACAGGGGGCGCCTACAATGAGCAGTTCTTC
>.|18|.|TRBV7-9|TRBJ1-5
CASSPGTGGLVKGQPQHF
TGTGCCAGCAGTCCCGGTACGGGGGGGCTGGTTAAAGGTCAGCCCCAGCATTTT
>TRBD2|17|.|TRBV5-4|TRBJ2-3
CASSSGLAGVRTDTQYF
TGTGCCAGCAGCTCGGGACTAGCGGGAGTAAGGACAGATACGCAGTATTTT
>.|14|.|TRBV30|TRBJ1-5
CAWSYSGGNQPQHF
TGTGCCTGGAGTTACAGCGGGGGCAATCAGCCCCAGCATTTT
>.|16|.|TRBV9|TRBJ1-3
CASSVGVGGHDNTIYF
TGTGCCAGCAGCGTAGGGGTGGGGGGGCACGATAACACCATATATTTT
>.|16|.|TRBV9|TRBJ2-2
CASSPFRGANTGELFF
TGTGCCAGCAGCCCCTTTCGCGGGGCGAACACCGGGGAGCTGTTTTTT
>.|15|.|TRBV27|TRBJ1-1
CAGKNEAGTYTEAFF
TGTGCCGGCAAGAATGAAGCCGGGACATACACTGAAGCTTTCTTT
>TRBD1|16|.|TRBV6-1|TRBJ2-1
CASSEEKGAQGNEQFF
TGTGCCAGCAGTGAAGAAAAGGGGGCGCAGGGCAATGAGCAGTTCTTC
>TRBD1|13|.|TRBV5-8|TRBJ1-2
CASSSATGGGYTF
TGTGCCAGCAGCTCCGCGACAGGGGGAGGCTACACCTTC
>.|12|few|TRBV29-1|TRBJ1-1
CSAPLQGTEAFF
TGCAGCGCCCCGCTTCAGGGGACTGAAGCTTTCTTT
>.|14|.|TRBV18|TRBJ2-1
CASRANTGYNEQFF
TGTGCCAGCCGAGCGAACACAGGGTACAATGAGCAGTTCTTC
>.|16|.|TRBV5-4|TRBJ2-2
CASSLGSSRNTGELFF
TGTGCCAGCAGCTTGGGGTCTAGCAGGAACACCGGGGAGCTGTTTTTT
>TRBD1|12|.|TRBV29-1|TRBJ2-7
CSVGTGGYEQYF
TGCAGCGTTGGGACAGGGGGGTACGAGCAGTACTTC
>.|11|.|TRBV2|TRBJ2-5
CATGTGETQYF
TGTGCTACAGGGACCGGGGAGACCCAGTACTTC
>.|14|few|TRBV19|TRBJ2-7
CASSRQLSSYEQYF
TGTGCCAGCAGCAGACAGCTCAGCTCCTACGAGCAGTACTTC
>.|15|.|TRBV27|TRBJ2-7
CASRPFRTQGGEQYF
TGTGCCAGCAGACCCTTCCGAACCCAGGGCGGCGAGCAGTACTTC
>.|12|once|TRBV15|TRBJ2-7
CATSSRGNEQYF
TGTGCCACCAGCTCAAGGGGCAACGAGCAGTACTTC
>.|14|.|TRBV6-5|TRBJ1-3
CASSYGSSGNTIYF
TGTGCCAGCAGTTACGGGAGCTCTGGAAACACCATATATTTT
>.|14|.|TRBV19|TRBJ2-7
CASSMGRGDYEQYF
TGTGCCAGTAGTATGGGAAGGGGTGACTACGAGCAGTACTTC
>.|15|.|TRBV30|TRBJ2-3
CAWSVSSGSTDTQYF
TGTGCCTGGAGTGTATCGTCGGGAAGCACAGATACGCAGTATTTT
>.|13|.|TRBV28|TRBJ1-3
CASSVLSGNTIYF
TGTGCCAGCAGTGTCCTCTCTGGAAACACCATATATTTT
>.|16|.|TRBV7-9|TRBJ1-1
CASSLAPGGGRSEAFF
TGTGCCAGCAGCTTAGCGCCCGGGGGGGGCCGGAGTGAAGCTTTCTTT
>TRBD2|14|.|TRBV2|TRBJ2-5
CASRLAGGPKTQYF
TGTGCCAGTAGACTAGCGGGAGGGCCGAAGACCCAGTACTTC
>.|11|.|TRBV28|TRBJ2-7
CATGSSYEQYF
TGTGCCACCGGGAGCTCCTACGAGCAGTACTTC
>TRBD1|16|.|TRBV5-1|TRBJ1-1
CASSPNGQEFDFAAFF
TGCGCCAGCAGCCCGAACGGACAGGAGTTCGATTTTGCGGCTTTCTTT
>TRBD2|13|.|TRBV6-1|TRBJ2-7
CASTSSGSGEQYF
TGTGCCAGCACCTCTAGCGGGAGCGGCGAGCAGTACTTC
>.|13|.|TRBV29-1|TRBJ1-2
CSGQGGGHYGYTF
TGCAGCGGTCAAGGTGGTGGGCACTATGGCTACACCTTC
>TRBD2|15|.|TRBV10-3|TRBJ2-1
CAISGSSGSYNEQFF
TGTGCCATCAGTGGATCTAGCGGCTCCTACAATGAGCAGTTCTTC
>.|18|.|TRBV7-9|TRBJ2-7
CASSLSPLRGRSSYEQYF
TGTGCCAGCAGCTTATCCCCTTTACGAGGGAGGAGCTCCTACGAGCAGTACTTC
>.|17|.|TRBV5-6|TRBJ2-1
CASGWMLGGDTYNEQFF
TGTGCCAGCGGCTGGATGCTTGGGGGCGATACCTACAATGAGCAGTTCTTC
>.|13|.|TRBV27|TRBJ1-1
CASSLSPTREAFF
TGTGCCAGCAGTTTAAGCCCTACGAGAGAAGCTTTCTTT
>.|16|.|TRBV5-6|TRBJ2-3
CASSGKQGMIADTQYF
TGTGCCAGCAGCGGGAAACAGGGTATGATCGCAGATACGCAGTATTTT
>TRBD2|15|.|TRBV7-9|TRBJ2-1
CASSLLAGVNNEQFF
TGTGCCAGCAGCTTGCTAGCGGGAGTAAACAATGAGCAGTTCTTC
>.|12|few|TRBV27|TRBJ1-1
CASSLRGARAFF
TGTGCCAGCAGTTTACGGGGGGCAAGAGCTTTCTTT
>TRBD1|15|.|TRBV9|TRBJ1-5
CASSVGQGKGQPQHF
TGTGCCAGCAGCGTAGGACAGGGTAAGGGTCAGCCCCAGCATTTT
>.|14|.|TRBV9|TRBJ1-1
CASSGSGMNTEAFF
TGTGCCAGCAGCGGATCCGGGATGAACACTGAAGCTTTCTTT